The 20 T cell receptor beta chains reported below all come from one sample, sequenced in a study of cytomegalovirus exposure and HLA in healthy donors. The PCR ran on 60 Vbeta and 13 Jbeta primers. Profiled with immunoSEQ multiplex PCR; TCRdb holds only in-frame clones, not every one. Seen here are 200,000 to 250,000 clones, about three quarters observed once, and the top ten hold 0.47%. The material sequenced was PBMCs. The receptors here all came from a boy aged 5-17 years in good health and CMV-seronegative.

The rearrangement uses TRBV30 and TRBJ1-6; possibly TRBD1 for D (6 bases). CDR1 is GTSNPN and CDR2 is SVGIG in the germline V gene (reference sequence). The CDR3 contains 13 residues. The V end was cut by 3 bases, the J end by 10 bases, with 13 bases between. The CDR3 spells CAWSAGVPSPLHF. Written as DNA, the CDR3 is TGTGCCTGGAGCGCAGGGGTTCCGTCACCCCTCCACTTT.

The CDR3 loop reads CASSLKPARASDGYTF. For the CDR3, the DNA is TGTGCCAGCAGCTTGAAGCCGGCGAGGGCCTCGGATGGCTACACCTTC. J is TRBJ1-2 and V is TRBV5-6, with no clear D. Trimming removed 1 base at V and 6 bases at J, with 19 bases between. The germline V gene encodes CDR1 SGHDT and CDR2 YYEEEE. The CDR3 is 16 amino acids.

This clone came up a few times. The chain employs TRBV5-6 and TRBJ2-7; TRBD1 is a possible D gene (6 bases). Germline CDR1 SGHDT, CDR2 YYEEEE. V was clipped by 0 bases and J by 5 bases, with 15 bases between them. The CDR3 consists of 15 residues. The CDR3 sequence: CASSLGHTGRNEQYF. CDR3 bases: TGTGCCAGCAGCTTGGGACATACAGGGCGGAACGAGCAGTACTTC.

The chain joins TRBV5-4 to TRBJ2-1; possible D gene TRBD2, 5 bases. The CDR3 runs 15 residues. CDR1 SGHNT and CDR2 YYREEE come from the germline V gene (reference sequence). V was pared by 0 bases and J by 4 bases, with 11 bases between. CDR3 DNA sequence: TGTGCCAGCAGCTTGGACAGCGGCAGGTACAATGAGCAGTTCTTC. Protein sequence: CASSLDSGRYNEQFF.

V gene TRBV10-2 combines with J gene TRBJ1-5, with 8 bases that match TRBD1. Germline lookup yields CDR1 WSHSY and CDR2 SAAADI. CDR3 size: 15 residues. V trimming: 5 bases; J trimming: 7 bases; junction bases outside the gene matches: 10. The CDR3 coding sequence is TGCGCCAGCAGTCCGACAGGGGTACTAGGGCAGCCCCAGCATTTT. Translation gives CASSPTGVLGQPQHF.

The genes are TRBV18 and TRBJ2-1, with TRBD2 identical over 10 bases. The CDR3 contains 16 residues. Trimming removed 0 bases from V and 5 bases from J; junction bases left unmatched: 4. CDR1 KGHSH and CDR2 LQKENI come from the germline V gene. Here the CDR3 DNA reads TGTGCCAGCTCACCACCGAGCGGGAGGGCCAACAATGAGCAGTTCTTC. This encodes CASSPPSGRANNEQFF.

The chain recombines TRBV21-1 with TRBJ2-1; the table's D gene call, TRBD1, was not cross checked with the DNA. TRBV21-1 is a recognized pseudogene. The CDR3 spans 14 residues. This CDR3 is CASSKVVQDNEQFF. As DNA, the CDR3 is TGTGCCAGCAGCAAAGTGGTGCAGGACAATGAGCAGTTCTTC.

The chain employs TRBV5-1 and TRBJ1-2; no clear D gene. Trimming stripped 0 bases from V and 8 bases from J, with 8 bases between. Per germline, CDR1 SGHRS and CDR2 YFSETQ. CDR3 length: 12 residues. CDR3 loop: CASSLDSCGYTF. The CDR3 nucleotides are TGCGCCAGCAGCTTGGACAGTTGCGGCTACACCTTC.

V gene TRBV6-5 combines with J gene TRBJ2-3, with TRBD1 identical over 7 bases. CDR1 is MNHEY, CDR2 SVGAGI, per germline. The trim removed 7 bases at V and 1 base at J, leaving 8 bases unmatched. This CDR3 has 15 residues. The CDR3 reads CASKERTGRTDTQYF. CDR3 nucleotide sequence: TGTGCCAGCAAAGAACGGACAGGACGCACAGATACGCAGTATTTT.

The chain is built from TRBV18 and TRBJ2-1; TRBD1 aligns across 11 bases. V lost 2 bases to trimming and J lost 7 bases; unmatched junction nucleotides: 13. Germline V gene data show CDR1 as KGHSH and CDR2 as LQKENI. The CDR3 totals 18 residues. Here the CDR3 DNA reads TGTGCCAGCTCACCAGTCATCGCCGGGACAGGGGGTACAAATGAGCAGTTCTTC. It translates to CASSPVIAGTGGTNEQFF.

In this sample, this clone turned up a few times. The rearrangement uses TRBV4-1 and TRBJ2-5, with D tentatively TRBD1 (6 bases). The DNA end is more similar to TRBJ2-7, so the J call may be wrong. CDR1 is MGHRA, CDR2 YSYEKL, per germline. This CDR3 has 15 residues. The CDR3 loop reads CASSQGAGDGYEQYF. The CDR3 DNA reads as TGCGCCAGCAGCCAAGGGGCAGGGGATGGCTACGAGCAGTACTTC.

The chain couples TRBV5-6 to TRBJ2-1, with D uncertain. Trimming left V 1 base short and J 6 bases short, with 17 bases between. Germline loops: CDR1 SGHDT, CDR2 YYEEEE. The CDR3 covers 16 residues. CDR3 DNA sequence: TGTGCCAGCAGCTTGCAGGTGGGCACTCCTTCCAATGAGCAGTTCTTC. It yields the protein CASSLQVGTPSNEQFF.

DNA for the CDR3: TGTGCCTGGGAGTTAGAGACCCAGTACTTC. Translating it yields CAWELETQYF. The chain carries TRBV30 and TRBJ2-5; unclear D gene. Per the germline V gene, CDR1 is GTSNPN and CDR2 is SVGIG (reference sequence). CDR3 length: 10 residues. V dropped 5 bases and J dropped 4 bases, with 5 bases sitting between them. The full variable domain, with the rest looked up from reference TRBV30 and TRBJ2-5, is SQTIHQWPATLVQPVGSPLSLECTVEGTSNPNLYWYRQAAGRGLQLLFYSVGIGQISSEVPQNLSASRPQDRQFILSSKKLLLSDSGFYLCAWELETQYFGPGTRLLVL.

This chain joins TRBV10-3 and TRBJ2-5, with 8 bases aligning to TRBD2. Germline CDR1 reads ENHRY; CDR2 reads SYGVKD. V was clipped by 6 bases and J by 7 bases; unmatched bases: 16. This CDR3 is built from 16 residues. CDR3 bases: TGTGCCATCAGGGGCCTGGCGGGGGGTCAGGCGGGGACCCAGTACTTC. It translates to CAIRGLAGGQAGTQYF.

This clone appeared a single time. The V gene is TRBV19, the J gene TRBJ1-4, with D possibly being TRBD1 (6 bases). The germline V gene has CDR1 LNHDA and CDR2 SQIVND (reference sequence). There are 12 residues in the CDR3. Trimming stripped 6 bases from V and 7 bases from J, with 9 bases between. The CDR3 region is CASRQGFEKLFF. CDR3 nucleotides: TGTGCCAGTAGACAGGGTTTTGAAAAACTGTTTTTT.

The CDR3 protein is CASSLVSGLAFF. The CDR3 region has the DNA TGTGCCAGCAGCTTGGTTTCAGGGTTAGCTTTCTTT. The chain is built from TRBV5-6 and TRBJ1-1, with D possibly matching TRBD1 (5 bases). V shed 0 bases and J shed 10 bases, with 10 bases lying between them. Germline assignment: CDR1 SGHDT and CDR2 YYEEEE. This CDR3 spans 12 amino acids.

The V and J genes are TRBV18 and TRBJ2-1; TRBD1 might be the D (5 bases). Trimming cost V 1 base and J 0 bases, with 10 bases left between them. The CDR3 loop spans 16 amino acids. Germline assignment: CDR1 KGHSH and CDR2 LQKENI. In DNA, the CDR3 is TGTGCCAGCTCACCACGGGGCACCATCTCCTACAATGAGCAGTTCTTC. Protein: CASSPRGTISYNEQFF.

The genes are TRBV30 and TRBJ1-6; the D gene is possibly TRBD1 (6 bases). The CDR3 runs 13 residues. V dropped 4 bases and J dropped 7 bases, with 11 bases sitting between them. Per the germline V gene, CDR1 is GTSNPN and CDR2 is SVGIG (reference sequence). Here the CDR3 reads CAWMWQGNSPLHF. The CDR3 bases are TGTGCCTGGATGTGGCAGGGGAATTCACCCCTCCACTTT.

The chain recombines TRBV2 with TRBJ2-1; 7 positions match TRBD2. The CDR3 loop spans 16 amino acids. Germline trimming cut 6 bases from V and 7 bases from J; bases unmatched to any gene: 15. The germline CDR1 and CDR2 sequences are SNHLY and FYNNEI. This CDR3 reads CASSPELSGGYNEQFF. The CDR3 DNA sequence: TGTGCCAGCAGCCCAGAATTATCCGGGGGGTATAATGAGCAGTTCTTC.

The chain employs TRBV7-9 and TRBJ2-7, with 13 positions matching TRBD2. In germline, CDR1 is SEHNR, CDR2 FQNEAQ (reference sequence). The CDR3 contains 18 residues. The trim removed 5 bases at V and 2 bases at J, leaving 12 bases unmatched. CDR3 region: CASSPRLAGGHLPYEQYF. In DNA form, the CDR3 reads TGTGCCAGCAGCCCGAGACTAGCGGGAGGCCACCTCCCCTACGAGCAGTACTTC.